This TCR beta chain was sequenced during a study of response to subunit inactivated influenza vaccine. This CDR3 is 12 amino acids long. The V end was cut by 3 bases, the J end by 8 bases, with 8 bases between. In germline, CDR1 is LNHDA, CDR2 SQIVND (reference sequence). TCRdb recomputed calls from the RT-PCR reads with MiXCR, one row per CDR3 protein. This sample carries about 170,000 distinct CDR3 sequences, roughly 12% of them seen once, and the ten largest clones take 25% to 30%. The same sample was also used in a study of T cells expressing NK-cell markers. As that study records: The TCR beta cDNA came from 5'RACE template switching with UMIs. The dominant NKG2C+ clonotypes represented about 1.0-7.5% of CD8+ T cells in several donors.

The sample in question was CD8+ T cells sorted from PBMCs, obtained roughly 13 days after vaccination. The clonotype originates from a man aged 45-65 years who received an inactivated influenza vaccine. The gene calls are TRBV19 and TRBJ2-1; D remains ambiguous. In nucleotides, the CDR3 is TGTGCCAGTAGTATGGGTAACCATGAGCAGTTCTTC. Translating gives CASSMGNHEQFF.